A single sample is the source of the 21 T cell receptor beta chains below, sequenced in a study of cytomegalovirus exposure and HLA in healthy donors (dated by TCRdb to 2017 to 2019). The library relied on the immunoSEQ multiplex PCR assay. For the multiplex PCR, a mixture combining 60 forward primers for TCR Vbeta segments and 13 reverse primers for TCR Jbeta segments was used. TCRdb mirrors the immuneACCESS table, restricted to in-frame sequences. Some clones are absent from its copies; in checked studies, under half trace to an unresolved V gene, and the reason for the others is unknown. Here the sample has under 150,000 clones; 75% to 90% occur a single time. The top ten hold about 7% of the sample. Sequencing was done on a sample of PBMCs. The source is a woman in her twenties or thirties in good health and CMV-seropositive.

J is TRBJ2-1 and V is TRBV10-2; 9 nucleotides align to TRBD2. With 4 bases clipped from V and 8 bases from J, the junction kept 6 bases outside the gene matches. The CDR3 is made up of 14 amino acids. Germline assignment: CDR1 WSHSY and CDR2 SAAADI. The DNA for the CDR3 is TGCGCCAGCAGTGCGGGGGGCGGGAGGGATGAGCAGTTCTTC. Residues: CASSAGGGRDEQFF.

The chain joins TRBV30 to TRBJ2-7; 8 bases are shared with TRBD2. The CDR3 contains 14 residues. Unmatched junction bases numbered 4, after V lost 0 bases and J lost 3 bases. Germline lookup yields CDR1 GTSNPN and CDR2 SVGIG (reference sequence). The CDR3 nucleotides read TGTGCCTGGAGTGTCGGCGGGAGGCGCTACGAGCAGTACTTC. Translating gives CAWSVGGRRYEQYF.

The chain combines TRBV5-4 with TRBJ2-2; D uncertain. Between the trimmed V and J ends, which lost 4 bases and 6 bases, there was a span of 7 bases. The CDR3 length is 12 residues. The germline gives CDR1 SGHNT, CDR2 YYREEE (reference sequence). The CDR3 loop is CASSPGPGELFF. In DNA form, the CDR3 reads TGTGCCAGCAGCCCTGGGCCCGGGGAGCTGTTTTTT.

The V call is TRBV2, the J call TRBJ1-3, with 9 bases that match TRBD1. The trim removed 8 bases at V and 5 bases at J, leaving 7 bases unmatched. Germline V gene lookup returns CDR1 SNHLY and CDR2 FYNNEI. The CDR3 consists of 14 residues. CDR3 residues: CASGGQGERNTIYF. In nucleotides, the CDR3 is TGTGCCAGCGGGGGACAGGGTGAAAGAAACACCATATATTTT.

The chain joins TRBV18 to TRBJ1-1, with D hard to call. Trimming cost V 5 bases and J 1 base, with 8 bases left between them. The CDR3 loop spans 13 amino acids. Germline V CDR1 and CDR2: KGHSH, LQKENI. The CDR3, as DNA: TGTGCCAGCTCATTCGAGGGGAACACTGAAGCTTTCTTT. Encoded protein: CASSFEGNTEAFF.

The chain combines TRBV7-3 with TRBJ2-3; TRBD1 matches at 8 bases. Germline loops: CDR1 SGHTA, CDR2 FQGTGA. The CDR3 runs to 14 residues. The junction had 6 bases not matched to a gene; V was cut back by 8 bases and J by 2 bases. The CDR3 region has the DNA TGTGCCAGCGGGACAGGCCTCCTCACAGATACGCAGTATTTT. Residues: CASGTGLLTDTQYF.

This chain links TRBV6-1 with TRBJ1-5, with D maybe TRBD1 (5 bases). Germline V CDR1 and CDR2: MNHNS, SASEGT. CDR3 length equals 14 residues. V dropped 1 base and J dropped 4 bases, with 8 bases sitting between them. The chain's CDR3 is CASSEEAGNQPQHF. In DNA form, the CDR3 reads TGTGCCAGCAGTGAAGAAGCAGGGAATCAGCCCCAGCATTTT.

The chain combines TRBV28 with TRBJ1-1; 10 bases are shared with TRBD1. Germline-derived CDR1 and CDR2 are MDHEN and SYDVKM. The J segment lost 7 bases and the V segment lost 4 bases, leaving 12 bases of the junction unmatched. CDR3 size: 16 residues. CDR3 nucleotides: TGTGCCAGCAGTTCTCCGGGACAGGGGTCGAGAGGTGAAGCTTTCTTT. Its protein product is CASSSPGQGSRGEAFF.

The genes are TRBV5-1 and TRBJ2-1; 10 bases fit TRBD1. This CDR3 has 14 amino acids. Germline trimming cut 7 bases from V and 4 bases from J; bases unmatched to any gene: 5. Germline values: CDR1 SGHRS, CDR2 YFSETQ. CDR3 loop: CASGGGQGYNEQFF. CDR3 coding DNA: TGCGCCAGCGGGGGGGGACAGGGGTACAATGAGCAGTTCTTC.

This chain connects TRBV9 to TRBJ1-1; the D gene is possibly TRBD1 (6 bases). With 4 bases removed from V and 2 bases from J, the gap between germline ends came to 12 bases. The CDR3 length is 14 residues. Germline CDR1 and CDR2: SGDLS and YYNGEE. The CDR3, as DNA: TGTGCCAGCAGCCCTGGACAGTCTAACACTGAAGCTTTCTTT. The encoded protein is CASSPGQSNTEAFF.

V and J are TRBV5-4 and TRBJ2-3; TRBD1 matches 7 bases. The CDR3 is 14 amino acids. Trimming took 9 bases from V and 4 from J; bases not matched to a gene: 11. CDR1 is SGHNT, CDR2 YYREEE, per germline (reference sequence). The CDR3 is CATHGTAGADTQYF. The DNA of the CDR3 is TGTGCCACCCACGGGACAGCTGGGGCAGATACGCAGTATTTT.

V usage is TRBV5-1 and J usage is TRBJ2-2, with 7 positions matching TRBD2. From germline, CDR1 is SGHRS and CDR2 YFSETQ. The CDR3 spans 16 residues. The V and J ends lost 0 bases and 3 bases, in that order; junction bases with no gene match: 5. CDR3 in DNA: TGCGCCAGCAGCTTGGATGGGAGGGCCTACACCGGGGAGCTGTTTTTT. Its translation is CASSLDGRAYTGELFF.

The rearrangement links TRBV5-1 to TRBJ2-6, with D possibly matching TRBD2 (7 bases). This CDR3 contains 16 residues. CDR1 SGHRS and CDR2 YFSETQ come from the germline V gene. V dropped 6 bases and J dropped 3 bases, with 16 bases sitting between them. CDR3 sequence (DNA): TGCGCCAGCACCCAAGGGGGGGCGGGTGGGGCCAACGTCCTGACTTTC. This encodes CASTQGGAGGANVLTF.

The chain couples TRBV28 to TRBJ2-1; tentative D call: TRBD1 (6 bases). CDR1 and CDR2 from the germline V gene are MDHEN and SYDVKM. CDR3 length equals 14 residues. Trimming removed 9 bases at V and 4 bases at J, with 16 bases between. The CDR3, as DNA: TGTGCCAGTGGCCCCCCCAGGGGTTACAATGAGCAGTTCTTC. Translating it yields CASGPPRGYNEQFF.

The chain recombines TRBV10-3 with TRBJ1-1; TRBD1 might be the D (6 bases). Germline-derived CDR1 and CDR2 are ENHRY and SYGVKD. This CDR3 spans 16 amino acids. V was clipped by 1 base and J by 1 base, with 13 bases between them. CDR3 amino acids: CAISEFRAGANTEAFF. CDR3 coding DNA: TGTGCCATCAGTGAGTTCAGGGCAGGGGCGAACACTGAAGCTTTCTTT.

This chain links TRBV9 with TRBJ2-7; perhaps TRBD2 as D (5 bases). Germline CDR1 reads SGDLS; CDR2 reads YYNGEE. The CDR3 is 14 amino acids. The germline V and J ends were trimmed by 4 bases and 6 bases, with 17 bases remaining between them. The CDR3 protein is CASSSLVDRGEQYF. CDR3 nucleotide sequence: TGTGCCAGCAGCTCACTAGTGGATCGTGGCGAGCAGTACTTC.

V is TRBV30 and J is TRBJ2-1; D is unresolved. The CDR3 loop spans 11 amino acids. In germline, CDR1 is GTSNPN, CDR2 SVGIG (reference sequence). The ends were cut back, 8 bases at V and 4 bases at J, with 9 bases in the middle. CDR3 loop: CANRRYNEQFF. In DNA form, the CDR3 reads TGTGCCAACAGACGGTACAATGAGCAGTTCTTC.

This clone occurred once. The rearrangement uses TRBV5-1 and TRBJ2-7, with D maybe TRBD1 (6 bases). Trimming took 5 bases from V and 7 from J, leaving 16 bases between them. The germline V gene has CDR1 SGHRS and CDR2 YFSETQ. The CDR3 has 13 amino acids. Here the CDR3 DNA reads TGCGCCAGCAGTGGGGCAGGGGTTAATGAGCAGTACTTC. It specifies CASSGAGVNEQYF.

J is TRBJ2-3 and V is TRBV6-5, with 9 bases fitting TRBD2. This CDR3 has 15 amino acids. Trimming took 1 base from V and 5 from J; bases not matched to a gene: 4. Germline assignment: CDR1 MNHEY and CDR2 SVGAGI. In nucleotides, the CDR3 is TGTGCCAGCAGTTACTGGGGACTAGCTGGAGATACGCAGTATTTT. This translates into CASSYWGLAGDTQYF.

DNA for the CDR3: TGTGCCAGCAGCCTACTAGCGGGAGGGCCGAATGAGCAGTTCTTC. This translates into CASSLLAGGPNEQFF. The chain carries TRBV7-6 and TRBJ2-1; 13 nucleotides align to TRBD2. The junction had 5 bases not matched to a gene; V was cut back by 5 bases and J by 7 bases. Germline assignment: CDR1 SGHVS and CDR2 FNYEAQ. The CDR3 totals 15 residues.

The chain couples TRBV9 to TRBJ2-1; no reliable D call. Trimming removed 4 bases from V and 3 bases from J, with 17 bases in between. The germline V gene has CDR1 SGDLS and CDR2 YYNGEE. There are 16 residues in the CDR3. CDR3 loop: CASSPLLTTDYNEQFF. CDR3 in DNA: TGTGCCAGCAGCCCACTTTTAACTACGGACTACAATGAGCAGTTCTTC. The full variable domain, completed using reference TRBV9 and TRBJ2-1, is DSGVTQTPKHLITATGQRVTLRCSPRSGDLSVYWYQQSLDQGLQFLIQYYNGEERAKGNILERFSAQQFPDLHSELNLSSLELGDSALYFCASSPLLTTDYNEQFFGPGTRLTVL.